This TCR beta chain was recovered during a study of blood T cell repertoires in COVID-19. Overall study context: Specimens from acute and convalescent COVID-19 originated in the United States, Italy and Spain. PBMCs, B-cell-depleted T cells, or T cells provided the cDNA or gDNA that made up the material.

This clone was detected a few times. Per the authors' pipeline: Estimates of nucleated cell counts were drawn from the amplification of reference gene primers. Profiled with immunoSEQ multiplex PCR; TCRdb holds only in-frame clones, not every one. That table supplies the V and J calls and clone size; D and trimming were determined from the DNA. The table includes over 150,000 clones, almost 85% detected once. The CDR3 is 14 residues long. Germline CDR1 and CDR2: MNHEY and SVGAGI. The junction had 5 bases not matched to a gene; V was cut back by 8 bases and J by 0 bases. The chain recombines TRBV6-5 with TRBJ2-3; 7 bases align to TRBD2. This receptor was taken from a man between 18 and 35 years old with active or convalescent COVID-19. The sample consisted of peripheral blood. The CDR3 DNA reads TGTGCCAGCCAGGGACTACATAGCACAGATACGCAGTATTTT. It translates to CASQGLHSTDTQYF.